The 13 T cell receptor beta chains given below trace back to one sample, sequenced in a study of T cells in Graves' hyperthyroidism and ophthalmopathy. RNA transcripts yielded amplified TCR beta CDR3 regions. TCR CDR3 regions were first amplified by RT-PCR with HTBI primers. TCRdb re-derived calls from the multiplex PCR reads in MiXCR, one entry per CDR3 protein. The sample yields roughly 630,000 distinct CDR3 sequences, around 16% seen once. The specimen was blood. The receptors stem from a woman aged 25 to 39 with Graves' hyperthyroidism.

This clonotype was detected many times. The V gene is TRBV18, the J gene TRBJ2-2; D is possibly TRBD1 (6 bases). Per germline, CDR1 KGHSH and CDR2 LQKENI. The CDR3 length is 14 residues. V gave up 5 bases and J gave up 1 base, with 8 bases separating them. Written as DNA, the CDR3 is TGTGCCAGCTCATCGACAGGGAACACCGGGGAGCTGTTTTTT. This sequence encodes CASSSTGNTGELFF.

This clonotype occurred many times. Here the CDR3 reads CSASVESYQPQHF. Here the CDR3 DNA reads TGCAGTGCTAGTGTGGAGTCTTATCAGCCCCAGCATTTT. The chain carries TRBV20-1 and TRBJ1-5, with no clear D. The CDR3 contains 13 residues. Germline V gene data show CDR1 as DFQATT and CDR2 as SNEGSKA (reference sequence). Trimming shortened V by 3 bases and J by 5 bases, and 11 bases separated the two germline ends.

This clonotype occurred a few times. V is TRBV6-2 or TRBV6-3 and J is TRBJ2-3; D is unresolved. Trimming stripped 4 bases from V and 1 base from J, with 12 bases between. The CDR3 is 15 amino acids. The germline V gene encodes CDR1 MNHEY and CDR2 SVGEGT. CDR3 nucleotide sequence: TGTGCCAGCAGTTCAGCCCCCGTTGGCACAGATACGCAGTATTTT. This gives the protein CASSSAPVGTDTQYF.

This chain joins TRBV30 and TRBJ1-2; no reliable D call. CDR1 GTSNPN and CDR2 SVGIG come from the germline V gene (reference sequence). The CDR3 length is 14 residues. Trimming took 3 bases from V and 5 from J, leaving 16 bases between them. CDR3 DNA sequence: TGTGCCTGGAGCCCCGGGAGGGATGGGTATGGCTACACCTTC. Translating it yields CAWSPGRDGYGYTF.

This clonotype was detected ten times or more. This rearrangement joins TRBV5-1 to TRBJ1-1; 10 nucleotides match TRBD1. The length of the CDR3 is 15 residues. Germline CDR1 SGHRS, CDR2 YFSETQ. V shed 2 bases and J 7 bases; nucleotides not matched to a gene: 8. The chain's CDR3 is CASSFGTGALGEAFF. CDR3 in DNA: TGCGCCAGCAGCTTCGGGACAGGGGCCCTAGGTGAAGCTTTCTTT. Based on the CDR3 plus reference TRBV5-1 and TRBJ1-1, the full variable domain is KAGVTQTPRYLIKTRGQQVTLSCSPISGHRSVSWYQQTPGQGLQFLFEYFSETQRNKGNFPGRFSGRQFSNSRSEMNVSTLELGDSALYLCASSFGTGALGEAFFGQGTRLTVV.

This clonotype was counted at least ten times. The CDR3 sequence: CASSFDPGAGGKSDEQYF. CDR3 coding DNA: TGTGCCAGCAGTTTTGACCCGGGGGCTGGGGGGAAATCGGACGAGCAGTACTTC. V and J are TRBV12-3 or TRBV12-4 and TRBJ2-7; D may correspond to TRBD1 or TRBD2 (6 bases each). V was clipped by 3 bases and J by 5 bases, with 26 bases between them. The CDR3 runs 18 residues.

In its sample, this clonotype was seen many times. The chain is built from TRBV7-2 and TRBJ2-7; D gene unclear. The CDR3 contains 13 residues. In germline, CDR1 is SGHTA, CDR2 FQGNSA. Trimming cost V 3 bases and J 2 bases, with 8 bases left between them. The CDR3 coding sequence is TGTGCCAGCAGCTTTGGGGTCCCCTACGAGCAGTACTTC. Its translation is CASSFGVPYEQYF. Full variable domain (missing parts from reference TRBV7-2 and TRBJ2-7): GAGVSQSPSNKVTEKGKDVELRCDPISGHTALYWYRQSLGQGLEFLIYFQGNSAPDKSGLPSDRFSAERTGGSVSTLTIQRTQQEDSAVYLCASSFGVPYEQYFGPGTRLTVT.

This clonotype appeared many times. This chain joins TRBV28 and TRBJ2-7; 7 positions match TRBD1. The CDR3 is 14 residues long. CDR1 and CDR2 from the germline V gene are MDHEN and SYDVKM. The J segment lost 6 bases and the V segment lost 3 bases, leaving 8 bases of the junction unmatched. CDR3 coding DNA: TGTGCCAGCAGTTTCTTGACAGGGTTAGGCGAGCAGTACTTC. Amino acids: CASSFLTGLGEQYF.

This sequence joins TRBV6-5 and TRBJ2-1; 7 nucleotides line up with TRBD2. The V segment lost 2 bases and the J segment 3 bases; nucleotides outside the gene matches: 10. In germline, CDR1 is MNHEY, CDR2 SVGAGI. The CDR3 has 17 amino acids. As DNA, the CDR3 is TGTGCCAGCAGTTACCCGCCCTGGGACTACAACTACAATGAGCAGTTCTTC. Protein product: CASSYPPWDYNYNEQFF.

This clonotype was seen a handful of times. This chain joins TRBV7-9 and TRBJ2-1, with TRBD2 matching over 10 bases. This CDR3 spans 19 amino acids. Unmatched junction bases numbered 12, after V lost 4 bases and J lost 0 bases. Germline CDR1 is SEHNR and CDR2 is FQNEAQ (reference sequence). CDR3 region: CASSSTGASGSSSYNEQFF. The CDR3 DNA follows: TGTGCCAGCAGCTCTACTGGGGCTAGCGGGAGTAGCTCCTACAATGAGCAGTTCTTC.

This clonotype has just a few counts. The chain links TRBV4-3 to TRBJ2-1; 10 bases fit TRBD2. The CDR3 consists of 18 residues. V lost 0 bases, J lost 1 base, and 6 bases stayed unmatched. CDR1 LGHNA and CDR2 YSLEER come from the germline V gene. CDR3 loop: CASSQDGTSDSSYNEQFF. CDR3 in DNA: TGCGCCAGCAGCCAAGATGGGACTAGCGATTCATCCTACAATGAGCAGTTCTTC.

This clonotype was seen many times. The chain carries TRBV28 and TRBJ1-5, with D uncertain. The V end lost 2 bases, the J end lost 3 bases, and 14 bases lay between the germline ends. This CDR3 contains 16 residues. Germline CDR1 MDHEN, CDR2 SYDVKM. CDR3: CASSLVVGVDNQPQHF. CDR3 nucleotides: TGTGCCAGCAGTTTAGTTGTCGGAGTCGACAATCAGCCCCAGCATTTT.

This clonotype occurred many times. The chain carries TRBV6-6 and TRBJ1-2, with D possibly TRBD1 on 5 matching bases. V was pared by 2 bases and J by 8 bases, with 21 bases between. Per the germline V gene, CDR1 is MNHNY and CDR2 is SVGAGI (reference sequence). The length of the CDR3 is 16 residues. CDR3 sequence reads: CASSYRGIASRGGYTF. The CDR3 DNA is TGTGCCAGCAGTTACCGGGGAATAGCATCAAGGGGCGGCTACACCTTC.